A selection of T cell receptor beta chains follows, all from one sample in a study of T cell repertoires in cytomegalovirus infection. Via MiXCR, TCRdb re-called the reads, giving one row per CDR3 protein. The sample consists of under 250,000 distinct CDR3 sequences, 6% to 8% of them appearing once. Input material: PBMCs. The receptors come from a human donor in good health (CMV status not recorded). Some clones in this sample may be carry-over from other donors' samples. Each CDR3 is given without its conserved first and last residue.

TRBV2	TRBJ1-5	ATTNEPYQPQH
TRBV29-1	TRBJ1-6	SVLSPGQGNSPLH
TRBV6-2/TRBV6-3	TRBJ2-7	ASSYSRYEQY
TRBV12-3/TRBV12-4	TRBJ1-1	ASSPHLNTEAF
TRBV6-1	TRBJ2-5	ASSPGGPETQY
TRBV20-1	TRBJ1-1	SARDPGQGLNTEAF
TRBV29-1	TRBJ1-1	SVDRFTTEAF
TRBV29-1	TRBJ1-1	SGVPGQGMNTEAF
TRBV4-2	TRBJ1-4	ASSYDRKKLF
TRBV5-1	TRBJ2-5	ASSLDGTQQETQY
TRBV27	TRBJ1-2	ASSLAGQTKGYT
TRBV7-9	TRBJ1-6	ASSLGFSPLH
TRBV7-2	TRBJ2-2	ASSPDRDNTGELF
TRBV20-1	TRBJ2-7	SATKSNPSGGADTYEQY
TRBV29-1	TRBJ2-1	SVAWQGARNEQF
TRBV2	TRBJ2-5	ATGTYQETQY
TRBV7-2	TRBJ2-5	ASSLLGQGVETQY
TRBV7-8	TRBJ1-1	ASSLRWTAEAF
TRBV20-1	TRBJ1-1	SARDRRTGTTEAF
TRBV5-1	TRBJ1-6	ASSLWTGVDSPLH
TRBV30	TRBJ1-5	AWSRHLNQPQH
TRBV20-1	TRBJ2-3	SARDSSTDTQY
TRBV2	TRBJ1-2	ASSDWGSNYGYT
TRBV5-6	TRBJ2-1	ASSLRVMRGDNEQF
TRBV29-1	TRBJ2-1	SVEDPDRVSYNEQF
TRBV19	TRBJ2-1	ASSMTSGGFNEQF
TRBV15	TRBJ2-1	ATSRVSGPSSYNEQF
TRBV28	TRBJ1-1	ASSLPSNTEAF
TRBV27	TRBJ1-5	ASGFAPQPQH
TRBV28	TRBJ1-5	ASRTGTARQPQH